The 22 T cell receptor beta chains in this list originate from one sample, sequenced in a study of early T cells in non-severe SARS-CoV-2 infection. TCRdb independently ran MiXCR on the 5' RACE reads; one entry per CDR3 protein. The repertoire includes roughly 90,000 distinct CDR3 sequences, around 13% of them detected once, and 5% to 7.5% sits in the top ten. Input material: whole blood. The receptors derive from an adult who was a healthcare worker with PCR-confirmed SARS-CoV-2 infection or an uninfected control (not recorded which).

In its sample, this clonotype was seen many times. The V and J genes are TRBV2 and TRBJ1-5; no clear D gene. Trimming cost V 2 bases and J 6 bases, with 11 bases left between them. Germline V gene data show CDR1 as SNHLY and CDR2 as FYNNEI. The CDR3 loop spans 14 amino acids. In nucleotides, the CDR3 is TGTGCCAGCAGTGAATTAGGGTCAGGTCAGCCCCAGCATTTT. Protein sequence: CASSELGSGQPQHF.

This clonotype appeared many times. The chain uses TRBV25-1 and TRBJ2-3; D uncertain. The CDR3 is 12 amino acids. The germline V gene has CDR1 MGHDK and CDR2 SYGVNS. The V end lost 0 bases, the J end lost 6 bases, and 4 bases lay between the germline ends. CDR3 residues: CASSEYRDTQYF. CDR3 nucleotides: TGTGCCAGCAGTGAATACAGGGATACGCAGTATTTT. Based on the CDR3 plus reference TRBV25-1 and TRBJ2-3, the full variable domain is EADIYQTPRYLVIGTGKKITLECSQTMGHDKMYWYQQDPGMELHLIHYSYGVNSTEKGDLSSESTVSRIRTEHFPLTLESARPSHTSQYLCASSEYRDTQYFGPGTRLTVL.

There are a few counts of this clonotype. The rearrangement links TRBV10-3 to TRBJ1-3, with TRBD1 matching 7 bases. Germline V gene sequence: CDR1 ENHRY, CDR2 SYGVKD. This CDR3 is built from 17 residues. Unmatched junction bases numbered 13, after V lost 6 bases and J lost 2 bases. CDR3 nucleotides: TGTGCCATCAGAACCATAGGACAGGAATGGACTGGAAACACCATATATTTT. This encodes CAIRTIGQEWTGNTIYF.

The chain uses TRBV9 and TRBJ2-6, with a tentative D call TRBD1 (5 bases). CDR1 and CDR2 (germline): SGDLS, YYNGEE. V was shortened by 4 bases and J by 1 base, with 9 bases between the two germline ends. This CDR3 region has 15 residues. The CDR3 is CASSFRTSGANVLTF. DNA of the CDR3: TGTGCCAGCAGCTTCCGGACATCTGGGGCCAACGTCCTGACTTTC.

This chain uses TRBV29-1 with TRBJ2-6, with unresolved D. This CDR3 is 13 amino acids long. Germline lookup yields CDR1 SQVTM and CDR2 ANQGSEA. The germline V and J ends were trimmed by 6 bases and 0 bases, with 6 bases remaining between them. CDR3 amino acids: CSVAFSGANVLTF. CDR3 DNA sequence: TGCAGCGTGGCGTTCTCTGGGGCCAACGTCCTGACTTTC. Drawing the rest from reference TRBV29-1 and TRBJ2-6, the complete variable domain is SAVISQKPSRDICQRGTSLTIQCQVDSQVTMMFWYRQQPGQSLTLIATANQGSEATYESGFVIDKFPISRPNLTFSTLTVSNMSPEDSSIYLCSVAFSGANVLTFGAGSRLTVL.

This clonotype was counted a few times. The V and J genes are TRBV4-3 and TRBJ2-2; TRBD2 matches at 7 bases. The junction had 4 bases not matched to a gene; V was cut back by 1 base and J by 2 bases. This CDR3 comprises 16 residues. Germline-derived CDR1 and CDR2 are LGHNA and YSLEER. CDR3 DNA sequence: TGCGCCAGCAGCCAAGGGTCGGGGGGTAACACCGGGGAGCTGTTTTTT. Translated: CASSQGSGGNTGELFF.

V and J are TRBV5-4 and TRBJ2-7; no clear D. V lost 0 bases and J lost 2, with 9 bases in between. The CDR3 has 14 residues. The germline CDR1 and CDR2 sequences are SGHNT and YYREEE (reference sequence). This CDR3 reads CASSLGVLAYEQYF. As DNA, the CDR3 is TGTGCCAGCAGCTTGGGGGTGTTGGCCTACGAGCAGTACTTC.

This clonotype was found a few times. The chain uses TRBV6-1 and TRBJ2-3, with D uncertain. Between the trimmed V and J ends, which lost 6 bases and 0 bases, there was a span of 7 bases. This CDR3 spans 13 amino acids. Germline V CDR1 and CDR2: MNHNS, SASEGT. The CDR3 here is CASSVTSTDTQYF. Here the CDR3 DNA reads TGTGCCAGCAGCGTGACTAGCACAGATACGCAGTATTTT.

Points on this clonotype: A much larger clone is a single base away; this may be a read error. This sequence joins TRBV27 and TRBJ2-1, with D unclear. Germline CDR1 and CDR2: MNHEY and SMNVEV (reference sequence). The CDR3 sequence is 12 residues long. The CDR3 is CASSLSLNGQFF. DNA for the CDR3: TGTGCCAGCAGTCTGAGTTTAAATGGGCAGTTCTTC.

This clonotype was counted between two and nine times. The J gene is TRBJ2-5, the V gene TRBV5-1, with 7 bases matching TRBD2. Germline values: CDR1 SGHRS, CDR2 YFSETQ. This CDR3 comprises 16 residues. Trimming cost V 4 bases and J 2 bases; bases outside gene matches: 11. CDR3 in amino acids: CASSPEKSGVQETQYF. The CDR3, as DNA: TGCGCCAGCAGCCCTGAGAAGAGCGGGGTTCAAGAGACCCAGTACTTC.

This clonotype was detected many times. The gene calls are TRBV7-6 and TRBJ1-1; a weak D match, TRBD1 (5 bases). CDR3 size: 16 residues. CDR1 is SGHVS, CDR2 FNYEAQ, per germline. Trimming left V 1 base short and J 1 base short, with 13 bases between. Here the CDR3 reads CASSLGGSSTNTEAFF. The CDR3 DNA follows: TGTGCCAGCAGCTTAGGGGGCTCCAGCACGAACACTGAAGCTTTCTTT.

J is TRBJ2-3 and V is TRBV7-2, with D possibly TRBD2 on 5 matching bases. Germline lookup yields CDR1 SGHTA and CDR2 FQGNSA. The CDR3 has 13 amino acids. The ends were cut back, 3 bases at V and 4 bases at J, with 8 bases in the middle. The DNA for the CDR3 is TGTGCCAGCAGCTTGAACGGGGCAGATACGCAGTATTTT. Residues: CASSLNGADTQYF.

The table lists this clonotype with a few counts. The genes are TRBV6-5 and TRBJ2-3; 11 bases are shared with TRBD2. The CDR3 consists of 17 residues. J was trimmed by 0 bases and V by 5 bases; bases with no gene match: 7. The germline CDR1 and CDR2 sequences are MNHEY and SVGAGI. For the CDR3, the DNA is TGTGCCAGCAGTCCTCCACTAGCGGGGGTTAGCACAGATACGCAGTATTTT. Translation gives CASSPPLAGVSTDTQYF.

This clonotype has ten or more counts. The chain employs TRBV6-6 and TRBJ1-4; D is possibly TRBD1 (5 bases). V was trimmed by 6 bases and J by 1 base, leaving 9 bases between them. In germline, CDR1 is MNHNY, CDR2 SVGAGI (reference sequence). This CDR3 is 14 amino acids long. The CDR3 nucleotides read TGTGCCAGCAGATCCGACAGAACTAATGAAAAACTGTTTTTT. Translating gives CASRSDRTNEKLFF.

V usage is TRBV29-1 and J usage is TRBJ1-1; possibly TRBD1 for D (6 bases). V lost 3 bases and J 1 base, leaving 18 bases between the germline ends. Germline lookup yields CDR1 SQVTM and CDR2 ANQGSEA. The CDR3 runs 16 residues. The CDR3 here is CSVDRGRGGSNTEAFF. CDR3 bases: TGCAGCGTTGATCGAGGCAGGGGCGGCTCGAACACTGAAGCTTTCTTT.

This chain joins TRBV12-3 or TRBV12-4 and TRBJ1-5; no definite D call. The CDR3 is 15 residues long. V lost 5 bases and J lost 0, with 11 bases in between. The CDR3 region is CASSPEGYSNQPQHF. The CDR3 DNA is TGTGCCAGCAGTCCGGAGGGTTATAGCAATCAGCCCCAGCATTTT.

The CDR3 here is CASSGSDSLGELFF. CDR3 coding DNA: TGTGCCAGCAGTGGGTCAGACAGCCTCGGGGAGCTGTTTTTT. This sequence joins TRBV6-4 and TRBJ2-2; D possibly corresponds to TRBD1 (5 bases). This CDR3 contains 14 residues. The ends were cut back, 4 bases at V and 7 bases at J, with 13 bases in the middle. CDR1 is MRHNA and CDR2 is SNTAGT in the germline V gene.

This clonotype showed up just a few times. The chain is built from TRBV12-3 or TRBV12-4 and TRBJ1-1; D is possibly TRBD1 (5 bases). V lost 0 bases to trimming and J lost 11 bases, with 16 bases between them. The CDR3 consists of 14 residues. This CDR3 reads CASSLAGRLHRAFF. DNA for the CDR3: TGTGCCAGCAGTTTAGCGGGGCGACTTCATAGGGCTTTCTTT.

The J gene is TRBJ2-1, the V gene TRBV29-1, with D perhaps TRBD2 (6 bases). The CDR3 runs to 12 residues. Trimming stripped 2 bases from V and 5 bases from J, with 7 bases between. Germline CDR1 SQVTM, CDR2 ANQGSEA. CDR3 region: CSVERRDNEQFF. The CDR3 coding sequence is TGCAGCGTTGAAAGGAGGGACAATGAGCAGTTCTTC.

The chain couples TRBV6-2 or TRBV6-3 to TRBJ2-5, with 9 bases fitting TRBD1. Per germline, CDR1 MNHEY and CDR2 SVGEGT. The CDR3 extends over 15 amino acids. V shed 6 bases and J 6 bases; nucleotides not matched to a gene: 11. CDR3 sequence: CASRQPGQGRKTQYF. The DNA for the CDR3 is TGTGCCAGCAGACAACCGGGACAGGGAAGAAAGACCCAGTACTTC.

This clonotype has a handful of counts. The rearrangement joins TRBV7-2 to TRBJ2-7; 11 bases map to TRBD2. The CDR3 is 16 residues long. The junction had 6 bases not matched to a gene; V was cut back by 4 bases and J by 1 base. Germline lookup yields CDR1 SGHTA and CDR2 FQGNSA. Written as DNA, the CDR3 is TGTGCCAGCAGCTCCATACTAGCGGGGGAATCCTACGAGCAGTACTTC. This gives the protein CASSSILAGESYEQYF.

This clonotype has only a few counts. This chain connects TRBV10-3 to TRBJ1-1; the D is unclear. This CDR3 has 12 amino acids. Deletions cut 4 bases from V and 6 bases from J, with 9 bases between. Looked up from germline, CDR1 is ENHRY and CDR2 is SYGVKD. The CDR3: CAISVKTSEAFF. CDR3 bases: TGTGCCATCAGTGTAAAGACCTCTGAAGCTTTCTTT.